A single TCR beta chain is shown here with its context. As yet, its antigen is unknown. The data were obtained in a study of T cell responses to AZD1222 COVID-19 vaccine. The CDR3 is 16 amino acids. V lost 8 bases to trimming and J lost 5 bases, with 23 bases between them. Germline V gene data show CDR1 as SEHNR and CDR2 as FQNEAQ (reference sequence). Study results and caveats: Repertoire samples came only from after the peak T cell response. Recipients of two AZD1222 doses showed rising Spike-specific TCR breadth and depth. Among the donors, most were white British and more were female, and clonal diversity was possibly underestimated.

Profiling relied on immunoSEQ multiplex PCR, and the TCRdb table lists in-frame clones only, not all of them. In the table there are just under 95,000 clones, more than 70% of which are singletons. The chain uses TRBV7-9 and TRBJ2-3; D is possibly TRBD1 or TRBD2 (6 bases each). The TCR sequence derives from an adult in good health. The sample in question was peripheral blood, obtained on day 0 of AZD1222 vaccination. CDR3 sequence (DNA): TGTGCCAGCGATTTAGGGGGGCAGGGCAGGGGAGATACGCAGTATTTT. Translated, it gives CASDLGGQGRGDTQYF.